These T cell receptor beta chains were read from a single sample in a study of blood T cell repertoires in COVID-19. Profiling relied on immunoSEQ multiplex PCR, and the TCRdb table lists in-frame clones only, not all of them. The repertoire holds 200,000 to 250,000 clones, with around 83% as singletons. Sample: PBMCs or T cells enriched from blood (not recorded which). The receptors shown here come from a woman between 40 and 50 years old who had recovered from COVID-19. Each CDR3 is given with its conserved first and last residue. The order of the fields is D gene, J gene, clone size, V gene, CDR3 DNA, CDR3 protein. The D gene is left open where the match is weak. For some rows the clone size is stated as once, few or many, or as a class when expanded; others skip it.

>TRBD1|TRBJ2-5|NA|TRBV5-6
TGTGCCAGCAGCGGAACAGGGGCGCTCAGGGAGACCCAGTACTTC
CASSGTGALRETQYF
>TRBD2|TRBJ2-7|NA|TRBV10-3
TGTGCCATCAGTGAGTCCAGCACTAGCGTCTACGAGCAGTACTTC
CAISESSTSVYEQYF
>NA|TRBJ2-1|NA|TRBV7-2
TGTGCCAGCAGCACGCTTCGCTCCCTATACAATGAGCAGTTCTTC
CASSTLRSLYNEQFF
>NA|TRBJ1-6|NA|TRBV7-2
TGTGCCAGCAGCCAAGACAGATATAATTCACCCCTCCACTTT
CASSQDRYNSPLHF
>TRBD2|TRBJ2-1|NA|TRBV7-9
TGTGCCAGCAGCCTACTAGCGGGAGTGATTGAGCAGTTCTTC
CASSLLAGVIEQFF
>TRBD2|TRBJ2-3|NA|TRBV20-1
TGCAGTGCAAGTAGCGGGAGTGGGGTAACAGATACGCAGTATTTT
CSASSGSGVTDTQYF
>TRBD2|TRBJ2-2|few|TRBV27
TGTGCCAGCAGTCCCATTAGCGGGAGGGCCCCCGGGGAGCTGTTTTTT
CASSPISGRAPGELFF
>NA|TRBJ2-7|NA|TRBV20-1
TGCAGTGCTCAGGGCACCTACGAGCAGTACTTC
CSAQGTYEQYF
>TRBD2|TRBJ2-3|NA|TRBV9
TGTGCCAGCAGCGTAGAACCTCTAGCGGGAGTCATGGCAGATACGCAGTATTTT
CASSVEPLAGVMADTQYF
>TRBD2|TRBJ2-1|NA|TRBV19
TGTGCCAGTAGTATAGTGGGCGGGAGAGGGTCCTACAATGAGCAGTTCTTC
CASSIVGGRGSYNEQFF
>TRBD1|TRBJ2-3|NA|TRBV6-4
TGTGCCAGCCGACCGGGACAGGGGGCAGATACGCAGTATTTT
CASRPGQGADTQYF
>NA|TRBJ2-7|few|TRBV28
TGTGCCAGCAGTTCGACACTGTCCTACGAGCAGTACTTC
CASSSTLSYEQYF
>TRBD2|TRBJ2-3|NA|TRBV19
TGTGCCAGTAGTAGGGAGCCTCTAGCGGGAGACCCAGATACGCAGTATTTT
CASSREPLAGDPDTQYF
>NA|TRBJ1-2|NA|TRBV30
TGTGCCTGGAACCCTCCAGGGGCGCCAGGCTACACCTTC
CAWNPPGAPGYTF
>NA|TRBJ1-2|NA|TRBV18
TGTGCCAGCTCACCGGTAGAGAACTATGGCTACACCTTC
CASSPVENYGYTF
>TRBD1|TRBJ2-3|once|TRBV28
TGTGCCAGCAGTTTTAACAGGGGCAAAGATACGCAGTATTTT
CASSFNRGKDTQYF
>NA|TRBJ1-2|NA|TRBV12-5
TGTGCTAGTGGTTTGGTAACCCCCCCGGAGAAGGATGGCTACACCTTC
CASGLVTPPEKDGYTF
>TRBD1|TRBJ1-3|NA|TRBV27
TGTGCCAGCAGACAACAGGGGTACGGAAACACCATATATTTT
CASRQQGYGNTIYF
>TRBD2|TRBJ2-3|NA|TRBV5-1
TGCGCCAGCCACGGATTGGGCAAGCGGGAGGGGAGCACAGATACGCAGTATTTT
CASHGLGKREGSTDTQYF
>NA|TRBJ2-5|NA|TRBV19
TGTGCCAGTAGTATAGGGGGGCCGAACCAAGAGACCCAGTACTTC
CASSIGGPNQETQYF
>NA|TRBJ2-5|once|TRBV19
TGTGCCAGTAGCTATGAGAGAGAGACCCAGTACTTC
CASSYERETQYF
>TRBD1|TRBJ1-5|NA|TRBV19
TGTGCCAGTGGTAGAACGGGACAGGGAGGGGATCAGCCCCAGCATTTT
CASGRTGQGGDQPQHF
>TRBD1|TRBJ2-3|NA|TRBV29-1
TGCAGCGTTGAAGATCGTAGGCTGGGGACAGGGACGACAGATACGCAGTATTTT
CSVEDRRLGTGTTDTQYF
>TRBD1|TRBJ1-2|NA|TRBV6-5
TGTGCCAGCACCCTCAAGACAGGGGGGAACTATGGCTACACCTTC
CASTLKTGGNYGYTF
>NA|TRBJ2-7|NA|TRBV2
TGTGCCAGCAGGGAGTCCTACGAGCAGTACTTC
CASRESYEQYF
>NA|TRBJ1-2|NA|TRBV18
TGTGCCAGCACGAAAGAGTATGGCTACACCTTC
CASTKEYGYTF
>NA|TRBJ1-3|NA|TRBV12-5
TGTGCTAGTGGTTTACTCCTAAACACCATATATTTT
CASGLLLNTIYF
>NA|TRBJ2-2|NA|TRBV5-1
TGCGCCAGCAGCTTCAATGTGGGAGTAAACGGGGAGCTGTTTTTT
CASSFNVGVNGELFF
>NA|TRBJ1-5|NA|TRBV10-3
TGTGCCATCGCAGGGGCGGGAGGCAATCAGCCCCAGCATTTT
CAIAGAGGNQPQHF
>NA|TRBJ2-1|NA|TRBV3-1/TRBV3-2
TGTGCCAGCAGCCAAGCCTGGAGCCTAATGAATGAGCAGTTCTTC
CASSQAWSLMNEQFF
>TRBD1|TRBJ1-1|once|TRBV9
TGTGCCAGCAGCCCCCGACAGGGCCGGAACACTGAAGCTTTCTTT
CASSPRQGRNTEAFF
>TRBD1|TRBJ2-7|NA|TRBV28
TGTGCCAGCAGTCCCGGAGACAGGGGGAGCCACGAGCAGTACTTC
CASSPGDRGSHEQYF
>NA|TRBJ2-3|NA|TRBV10-2
TGCGCCAGCACCCTCAGCGGGCCAAGCACAGATACGCAGTATTTT
CASTLSGPSTDTQYF
>NA|TRBJ2-6|NA|TRBV7-6
TGTGCCAGCAGCTTGGAGGGAGGAACGTCTGCTGGGGCCAACGTCCTGACTTTC
CASSLEGGTSAGANVLTF
>TRBD1|TRBJ2-1|few|TRBV18
TGTGCCAGCTCTCGCGACAGGGACTACAATGAGCAGTTCTTC
CASSRDRDYNEQFF
>TRBD1|TRBJ1-5|NA|TRBV10-3
TGTGCCATCAGGCCGGACAGGGGGCTGCGGAATCAGCCCCAGCATTTT
CAIRPDRGLRNQPQHF
>NA|TRBJ2-5|NA|TRBV9
TGTGCCAGCAGCGTAGCGGGGCGGGGATCCCAAGAGACCCAGTACTTC
CASSVAGRGSQETQYF
>TRBD2|TRBJ2-3|NA|TRBV4-2
TGTGCCAGCAGCCCAGACCCAAGGACTAGGAGCACAGATACGCAGTATTTT
CASSPDPRTRSTDTQYF
>NA|TRBJ1-2|NA|TRBV29-1
TGCAGCGTTTGGAGGGGAGACTATGGCTACACCTTC
CSVWRGDYGYTF
>NA|TRBJ1-4|NA|TRBV18
TGTGCCAGCTCCGTGACATCAGGGGCGGCTAATGAAAAACTGTTTTTT
CASSVTSGAANEKLFF
>NA|TRBJ2-1|NA|TRBV24-1
TGTGCCACCCCAGGAGCTAGCTCACACAATGAGCAGTTCTTC
CATPGASSHNEQFF
>NA|TRBJ2-1|NA|TRBV5-1
TGCGCCAGCAGCCCATCGGGGGAGTACAATGAGCAGTTCTTC
CASSPSGEYNEQFF
>TRBD1|TRBJ1-6|NA|TRBV25-1
TGTGCCAGCAGTGCAGGGGGCGCCCCGAATTCACCCCTCCACTTT
CASSAGGAPNSPLHF
>TRBD1|TRBJ1-4|NA|TRBV3-1/TRBV3-2
TGTGCCAGCAGCAGGGGGCAGCACGAAAAACTGTTTTTT
CASSRGQHEKLFF
>NA|TRBJ1-2|NA|TRBV27
TGTGCCAGCAGTCACCGGGGTAGACAAGTTAATAACTATGGCTACACCTTC
CASSHRGRQVNNYGYTF
>TRBD2|TRBJ2-2|NA|TRBV5-5
TGTGCCAGCAGATTTCGGGAGGGCGTAGCCGGGGAGCTGTTTTTT
CASRFREGVAGELFF
>NA|TRBJ1-1|few|TRBV4-1
TGCGCCAGCAGCCAGGTTTCGTCGTGGGAGCGCAAACGCCCTGAAGCTTTCTTT
CASSQVSSWERKRPEAFF
>TRBD1|TRBJ2-7|once|TRBV19
TGTGCCAGTAGTAATTCAGGGGGCTTCTACGAGCAGTACTTC
CASSNSGGFYEQYF
>TRBD2|TRBJ2-1|NA|TRBV3-1/TRBV3-2
TGTGCCAGCAGCCAAGAATCAGCGGGGTTCCTAGAGCAGTTCTTC
CASSQESAGFLEQFF
>TRBD1|TRBJ1-1|NA|TRBV30
TGTGCCTGGAGCGAAGCCCTCCCGGGACAGGGAGAGACTGAAGCTTTCTTT
CAWSEALPGQGETEAFF
>NA|TRBJ2-1|NA|TRBV15
TGTGCCACCAGCAGAGAAACCCTAGGGGGCAATGAGCAGTTCTTC
CATSRETLGGNEQFF